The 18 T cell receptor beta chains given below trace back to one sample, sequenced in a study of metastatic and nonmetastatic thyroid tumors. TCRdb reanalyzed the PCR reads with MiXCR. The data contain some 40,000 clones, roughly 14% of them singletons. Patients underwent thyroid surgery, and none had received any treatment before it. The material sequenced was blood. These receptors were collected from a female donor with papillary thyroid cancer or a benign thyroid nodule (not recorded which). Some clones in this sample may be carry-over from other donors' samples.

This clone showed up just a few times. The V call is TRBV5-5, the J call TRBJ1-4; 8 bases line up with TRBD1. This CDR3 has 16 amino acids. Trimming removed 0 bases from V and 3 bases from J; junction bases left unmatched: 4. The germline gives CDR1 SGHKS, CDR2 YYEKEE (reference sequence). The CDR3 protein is CASSLGTGWANEKLFF. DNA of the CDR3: TGTGCCAGCAGCTTGGGGACAGGGTGGGCTAATGAAAAACTGTTTTTT.

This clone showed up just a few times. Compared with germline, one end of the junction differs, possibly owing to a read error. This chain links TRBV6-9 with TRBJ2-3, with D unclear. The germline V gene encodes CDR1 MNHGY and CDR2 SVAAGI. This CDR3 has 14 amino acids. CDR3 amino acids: CASSHQFIADTQYF. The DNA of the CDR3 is TGCGCCAGCAGCCACCAATTCATCGCAGATACGCAGTATTTT.

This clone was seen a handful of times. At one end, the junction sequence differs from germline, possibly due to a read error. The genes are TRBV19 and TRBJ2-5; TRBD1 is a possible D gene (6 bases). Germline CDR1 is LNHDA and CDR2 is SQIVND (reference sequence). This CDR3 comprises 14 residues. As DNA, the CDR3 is TGTGCAAGTAGTAACACAGGGTACCAAGAGACCAAGTACTTC. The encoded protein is CASSNTGYQETKYF.

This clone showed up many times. Here the CDR3 DNA reads TGTGCCACCAGCAGGCTCCCGGGGACGGGCTCCTACAATGAGCAGTTCTTC. Its translation is CATSRLPGTGSYNEQFF. This chain uses TRBV15 with TRBJ2-1; either TRBD1 or TRBD2 may supply D (5 bases each). Germline lookup yields CDR1 LNHNV and CDR2 YYDKDF (reference sequence). V was cut by 3 bases and J by 0 bases, with 15 bases left in between. This CDR3 comprises 17 residues.

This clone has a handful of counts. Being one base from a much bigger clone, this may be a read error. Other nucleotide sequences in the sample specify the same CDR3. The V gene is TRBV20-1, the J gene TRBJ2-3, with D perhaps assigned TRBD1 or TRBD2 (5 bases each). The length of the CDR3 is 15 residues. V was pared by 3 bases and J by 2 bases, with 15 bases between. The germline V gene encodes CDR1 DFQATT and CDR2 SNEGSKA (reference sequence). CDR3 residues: CSARDGGLFTDTQYF. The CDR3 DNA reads TGCAGTGCTAGGGATGGGGGTCTCTTCACAGATACGCAGTATTTT.

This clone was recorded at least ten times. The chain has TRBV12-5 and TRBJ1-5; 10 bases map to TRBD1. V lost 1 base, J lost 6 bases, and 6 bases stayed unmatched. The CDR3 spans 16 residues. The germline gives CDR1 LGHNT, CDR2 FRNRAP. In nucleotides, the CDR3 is TGTGCTAGTGGTTTGGGACGGGACAGGGGTACTCAGCCCCAGCATTTT. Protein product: CASGLGRDRGTQPQHF. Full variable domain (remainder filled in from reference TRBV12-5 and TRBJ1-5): DARVTQTPRHKVTEMGQEVTMRCQPILGHNTVFWYRQTMMQGLELLAYFRNRAPLDDSGMPKDRFSAEMPDATLATLKIQPSEPRDSAVYFCASGLGRDRGTQPQHFGDGTRLSIL.

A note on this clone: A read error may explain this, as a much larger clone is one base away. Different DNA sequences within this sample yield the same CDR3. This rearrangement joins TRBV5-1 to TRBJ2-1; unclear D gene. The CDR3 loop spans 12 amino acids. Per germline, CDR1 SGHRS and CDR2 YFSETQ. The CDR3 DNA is TGCGCCAGCAGCTTGGAGATCGGTGAGCAATTCTTC. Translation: CASSLEIGEQFF. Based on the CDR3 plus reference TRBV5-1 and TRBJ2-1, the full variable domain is KAGVTQTPRYLIKTRGQQVTLSCSPISGHRSVSWYQQTPGQGLQFLFEYFSETQRNKGNFPGRFSGRQFSNSRSEMNVSTLELGDSALYLCASSLEIGEQFFGPGTRLTVL.

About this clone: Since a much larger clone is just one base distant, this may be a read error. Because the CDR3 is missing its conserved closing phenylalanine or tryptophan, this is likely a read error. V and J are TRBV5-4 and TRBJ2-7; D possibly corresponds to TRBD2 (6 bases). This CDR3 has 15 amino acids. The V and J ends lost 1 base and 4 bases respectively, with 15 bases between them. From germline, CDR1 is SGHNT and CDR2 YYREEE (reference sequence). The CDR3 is CASSLMGLQNYEQYL. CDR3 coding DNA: TGTGCCAGCAGCTTGATGGGACTTCAAAATTACGAGCAGTACCTC.

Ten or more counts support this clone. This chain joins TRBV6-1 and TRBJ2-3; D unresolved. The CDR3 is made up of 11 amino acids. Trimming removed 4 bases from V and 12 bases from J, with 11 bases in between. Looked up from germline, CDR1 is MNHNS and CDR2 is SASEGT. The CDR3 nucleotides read TGTGCCAGCAGTGTGACCCAGGTCCAGTATTTT. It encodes CASSVTQVQYF.

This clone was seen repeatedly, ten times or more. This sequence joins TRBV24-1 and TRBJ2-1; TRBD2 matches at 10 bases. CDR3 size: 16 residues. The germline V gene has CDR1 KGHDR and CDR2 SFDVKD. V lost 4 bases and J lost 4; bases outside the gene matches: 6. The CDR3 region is CATSEPSGRDYNEQFF. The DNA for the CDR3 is TGTGCCACCAGTGAACCTAGCGGGAGAGATTACAATGAGCAGTTCTTC.

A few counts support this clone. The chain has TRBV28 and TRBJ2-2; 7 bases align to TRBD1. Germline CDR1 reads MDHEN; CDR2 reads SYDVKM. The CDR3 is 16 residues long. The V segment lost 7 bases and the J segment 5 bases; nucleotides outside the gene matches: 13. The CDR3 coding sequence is TGTGCCAGCACCCCACTACAGGGGAGAAAGACCGGGGAGCTGTTTTTT. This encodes CASTPLQGRKTGELFF.

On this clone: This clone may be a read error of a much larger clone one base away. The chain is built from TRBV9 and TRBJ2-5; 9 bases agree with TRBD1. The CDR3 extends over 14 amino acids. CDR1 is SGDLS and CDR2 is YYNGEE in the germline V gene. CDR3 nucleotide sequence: TGTGCCAGCATCGTAGAGGGGACAGGGAAGACCCAGTACTTC. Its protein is CASIVEGTGKTQYF.

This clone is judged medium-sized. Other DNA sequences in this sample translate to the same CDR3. The CDR3: CASRRPLADYNEQFF. The CDR3 DNA follows: TGTGCCAGCAGACGACCACTAGCGGATTACAATGAGCAGTTCTTC. The chain recombines TRBV12-3 or TRBV12-4 with TRBJ2-1; TRBD2 aligns across 8 bases. The CDR3 is 15 amino acids. V lost 6 bases to trimming and J lost 4 bases; unmatched junction nucleotides: 8.

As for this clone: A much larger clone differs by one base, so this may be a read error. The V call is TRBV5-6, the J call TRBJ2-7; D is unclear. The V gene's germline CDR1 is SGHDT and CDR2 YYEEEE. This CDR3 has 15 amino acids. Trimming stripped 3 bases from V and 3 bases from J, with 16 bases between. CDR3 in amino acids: CASSSIQWSLYEQYF. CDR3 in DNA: TGTGCCAGCAGCTCGATTCAGTGGTCCCTCTACGAGCAGTACTTC.

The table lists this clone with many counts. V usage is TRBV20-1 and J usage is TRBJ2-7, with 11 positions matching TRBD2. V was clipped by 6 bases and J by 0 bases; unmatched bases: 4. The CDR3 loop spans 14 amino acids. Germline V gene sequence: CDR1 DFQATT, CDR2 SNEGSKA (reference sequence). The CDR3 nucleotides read TGCAGTGCCATTACTAGCGGGAGCTCCTACGAGCAGTACTTC. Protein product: CSAITSGSSYEQYF.

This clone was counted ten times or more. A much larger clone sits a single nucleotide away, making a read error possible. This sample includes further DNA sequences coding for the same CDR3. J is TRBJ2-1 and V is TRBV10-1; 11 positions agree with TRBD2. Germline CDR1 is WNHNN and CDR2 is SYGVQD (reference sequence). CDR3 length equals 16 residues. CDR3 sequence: CASSPAGTSGYKEQFF. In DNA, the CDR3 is TGCGCCAGCAGTCCAGCCGGGACTAGCGGTTACAAGGAGCAGTTCTTC.

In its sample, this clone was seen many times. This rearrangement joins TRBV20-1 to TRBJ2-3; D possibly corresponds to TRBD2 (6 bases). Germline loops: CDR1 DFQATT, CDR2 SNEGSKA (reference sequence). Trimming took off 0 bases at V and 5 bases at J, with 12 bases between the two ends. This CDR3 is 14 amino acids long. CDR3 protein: CSARDGRGGDTQYF. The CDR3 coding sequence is TGCAGTGCTAGAGATGGTAGGGGAGGAGATACGCAGTATTTT.

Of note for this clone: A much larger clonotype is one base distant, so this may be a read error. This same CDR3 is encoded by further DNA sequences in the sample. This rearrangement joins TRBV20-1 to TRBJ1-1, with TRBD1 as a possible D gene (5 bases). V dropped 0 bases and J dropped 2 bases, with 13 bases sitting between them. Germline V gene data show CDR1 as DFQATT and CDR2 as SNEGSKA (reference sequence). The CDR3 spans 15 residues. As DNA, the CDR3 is TGCAGTGCTAGAGACAAGGCTGGGACTAACACTGAAGCTTTCTTT. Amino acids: CSARDKAGTNTEAFF.